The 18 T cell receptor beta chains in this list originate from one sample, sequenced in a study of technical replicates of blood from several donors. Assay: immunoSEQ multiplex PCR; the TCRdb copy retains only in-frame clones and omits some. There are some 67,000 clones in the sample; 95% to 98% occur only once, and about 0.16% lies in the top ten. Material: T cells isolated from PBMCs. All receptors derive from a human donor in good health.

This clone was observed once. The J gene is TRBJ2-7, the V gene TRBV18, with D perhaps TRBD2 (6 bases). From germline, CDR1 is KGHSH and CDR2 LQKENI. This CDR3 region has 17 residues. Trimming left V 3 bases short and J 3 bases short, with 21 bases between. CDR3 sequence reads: CASSPFRVSGSNYEQYF. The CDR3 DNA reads TGTGCCAGCTCACCTTTCCGTGTGAGCGGGTCTAACTACGAGCAGTACTTC.

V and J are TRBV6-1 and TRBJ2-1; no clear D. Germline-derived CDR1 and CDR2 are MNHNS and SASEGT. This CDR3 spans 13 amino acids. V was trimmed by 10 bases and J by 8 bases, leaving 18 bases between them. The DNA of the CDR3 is TGTGCCACCCCTAACATTCGAGGTGATGAGCAGTTCTTC. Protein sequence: CATPNIRGDEQFF.

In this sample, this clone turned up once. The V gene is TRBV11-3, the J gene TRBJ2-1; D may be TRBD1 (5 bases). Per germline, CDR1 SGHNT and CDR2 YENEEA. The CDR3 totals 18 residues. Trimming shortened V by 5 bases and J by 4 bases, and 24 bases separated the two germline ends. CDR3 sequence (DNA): TGTGCCAGCAGCCCAGACTGGACATTTCCTCACACGTACAATGAGCAGTTCTTC. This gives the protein CASSPDWTFPHTYNEQFF.

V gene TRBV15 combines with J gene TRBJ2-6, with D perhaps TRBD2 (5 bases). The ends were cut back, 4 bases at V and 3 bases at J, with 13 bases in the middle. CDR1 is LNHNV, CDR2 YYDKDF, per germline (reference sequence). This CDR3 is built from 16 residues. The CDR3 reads CATSMEPGDGANVLTF. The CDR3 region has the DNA TGTGCCACCAGCATGGAGCCCGGGGATGGGGCCAACGTCCTGACTTTC.

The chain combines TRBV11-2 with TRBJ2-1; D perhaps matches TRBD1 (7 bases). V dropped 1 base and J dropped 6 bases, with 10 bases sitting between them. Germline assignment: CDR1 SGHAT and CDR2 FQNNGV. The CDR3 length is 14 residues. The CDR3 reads CASSLGQGGNEQFF. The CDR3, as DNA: TGTGCCAGCAGCTTAGGACAGGGAGGCAATGAGCAGTTCTTC.

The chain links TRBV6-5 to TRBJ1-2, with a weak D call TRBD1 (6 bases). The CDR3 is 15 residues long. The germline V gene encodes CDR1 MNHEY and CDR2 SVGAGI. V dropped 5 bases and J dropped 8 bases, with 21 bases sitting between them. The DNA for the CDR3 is TGTGCCAGCAGTCCCATACCCCGCCAGGGGAGAGGCTACACCTTC. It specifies CASSPIPRQGRGYTF.

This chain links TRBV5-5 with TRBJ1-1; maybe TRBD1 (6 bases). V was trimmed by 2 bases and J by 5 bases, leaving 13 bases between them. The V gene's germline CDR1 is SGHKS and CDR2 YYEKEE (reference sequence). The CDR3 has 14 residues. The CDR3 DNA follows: TGTGCCAGCAGCTTTGCAGGGGCACGGACTGAAGCTTTCTTT. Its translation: CASSFAGARTEAFF. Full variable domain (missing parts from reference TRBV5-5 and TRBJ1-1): DAGVTQSPTHLIKTRGQQVTLRCSPISGHKSVSWYQQVLGQGPQFIFQYYEKEERGRGNFPDRFSARQFPNYSSELNVNALLLGDSALYLCASSFAGARTEAFFGQGTRLTVV.

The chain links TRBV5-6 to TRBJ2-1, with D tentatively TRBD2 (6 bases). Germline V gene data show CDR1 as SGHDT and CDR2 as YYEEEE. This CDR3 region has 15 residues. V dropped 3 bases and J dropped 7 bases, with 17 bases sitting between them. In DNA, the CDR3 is TGTGCCAGCAGCTCTTTAGCGTCAGGAGGGAATGAGCAGTTCTTC. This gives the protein CASSSLASGGNEQFF.

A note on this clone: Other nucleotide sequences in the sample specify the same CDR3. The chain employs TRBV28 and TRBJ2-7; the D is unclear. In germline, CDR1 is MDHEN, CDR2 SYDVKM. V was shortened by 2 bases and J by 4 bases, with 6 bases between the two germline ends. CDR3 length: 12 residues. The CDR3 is CASSLGRYEQYF. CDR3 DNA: TGTGCCAGCAGTTTAGGCCGATACGAGCAGTACTTC. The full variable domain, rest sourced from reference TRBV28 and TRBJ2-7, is DVKVTQSSRYLVKRTGEKVFLECVQDMDHENMFWYRQDPGLGLRLIYFSYDVKMKEKGDIPEGYSVSREKKERFSLILESASTNQTSMYLCASSLGRYEQYFGPGTRLTVT.

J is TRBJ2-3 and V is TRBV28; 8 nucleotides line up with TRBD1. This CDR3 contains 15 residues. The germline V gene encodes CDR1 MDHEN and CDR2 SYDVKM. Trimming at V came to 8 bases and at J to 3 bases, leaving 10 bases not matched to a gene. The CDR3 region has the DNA TGTGCCAGCGGGGTCGTGGACAGGGTTACAGATACGCAGTATTTT. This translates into CASGVVDRVTDTQYF.

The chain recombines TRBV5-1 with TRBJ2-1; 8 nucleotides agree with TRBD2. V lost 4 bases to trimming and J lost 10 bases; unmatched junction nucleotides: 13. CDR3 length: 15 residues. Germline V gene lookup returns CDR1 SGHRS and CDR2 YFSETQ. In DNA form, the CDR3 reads TGCGCCAGCAGCGCGGGACTAGTTTCTGAGGAGGAGCAGTTCTTC. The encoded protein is CASSAGLVSEEEQFF.

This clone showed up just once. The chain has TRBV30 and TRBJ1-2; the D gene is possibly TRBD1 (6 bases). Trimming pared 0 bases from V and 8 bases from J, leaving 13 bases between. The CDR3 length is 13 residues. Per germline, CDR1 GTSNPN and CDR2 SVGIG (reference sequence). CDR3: CAWSVSVQGGYTF. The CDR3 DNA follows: TGTGCCTGGAGTGTATCCGTGCAGGGGGGCTACACCTTC.

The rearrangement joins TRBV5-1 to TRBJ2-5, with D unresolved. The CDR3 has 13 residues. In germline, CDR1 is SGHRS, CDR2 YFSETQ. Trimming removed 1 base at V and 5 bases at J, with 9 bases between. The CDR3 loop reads CASSLTVLETQYF. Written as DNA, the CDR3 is TGCGCCAGCAGCTTGACGGTTTTGGAGACCCAGTACTTC.

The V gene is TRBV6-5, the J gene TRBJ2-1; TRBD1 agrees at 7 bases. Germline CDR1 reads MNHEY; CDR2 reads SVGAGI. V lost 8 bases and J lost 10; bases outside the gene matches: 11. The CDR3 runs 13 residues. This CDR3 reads CASGRWTGGEQFF. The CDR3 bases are TGTGCCAGCGGCCGGTGGACAGGCGGGGAGCAGTTCTTC.

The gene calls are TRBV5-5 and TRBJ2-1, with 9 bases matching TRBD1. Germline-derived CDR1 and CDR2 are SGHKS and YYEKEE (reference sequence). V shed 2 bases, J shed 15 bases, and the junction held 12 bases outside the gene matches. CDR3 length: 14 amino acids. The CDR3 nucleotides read TGTGCCAGCAGCTTCATACAACAGGGGGCCGCACTGTTCTTC. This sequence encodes CASSFIQQGAALFF.

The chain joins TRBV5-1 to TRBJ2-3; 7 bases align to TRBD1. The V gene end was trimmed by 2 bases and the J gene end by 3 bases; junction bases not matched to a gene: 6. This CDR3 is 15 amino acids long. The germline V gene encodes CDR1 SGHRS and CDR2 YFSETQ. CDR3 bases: TGCGCCAGCAGCTTTGACAGGGTCGGAACAGATACGCAGTATTTT. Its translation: CASSFDRVGTDTQYF.

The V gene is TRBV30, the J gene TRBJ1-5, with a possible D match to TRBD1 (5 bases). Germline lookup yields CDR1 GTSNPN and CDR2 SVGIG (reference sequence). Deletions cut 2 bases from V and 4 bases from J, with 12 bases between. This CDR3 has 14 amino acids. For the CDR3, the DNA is TGTGCCTGGAGTCCTGACAGCGTGAATCAGCCCCAGCATTTT. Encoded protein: CAWSPDSVNQPQHF.

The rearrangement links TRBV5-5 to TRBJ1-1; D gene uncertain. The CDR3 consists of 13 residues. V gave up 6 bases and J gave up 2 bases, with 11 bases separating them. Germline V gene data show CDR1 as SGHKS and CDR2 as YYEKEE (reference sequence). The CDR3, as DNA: TGTGCCAGCACCCGGGGAGTAAACACTGAAGCTTTCTTT. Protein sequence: CASTRGVNTEAFF.